This record covers a single T cell receptor (beta chain). In the original workflow: Estimation of nucleated cell counts relied on the amplification of reference gene primers. TCRdb's table, derived via immunoSEQ multiplex PCR, lists solely in-frame clones and lacks some. V, J and clone size derive from that table, while D and trimming were established from the DNA sequence. This table has about 110,000 clones, roughly four fifths appearing once. V shed 4 bases and J shed 2 bases, with 15 bases lying between them. Germline lookup yields CDR1 MDHEN and CDR2 SYDVKM. CDR3 length equals 15 residues. The source of the sample is a study of blood T cell repertoires in COVID-19. Looking at the study overall: Collection of acute and convalescent COVID-19 samples took place in the United States, Italy and Spain. The cDNA or gDNA used as material had been derived from T cells, B-cell-depleted T cells, or PBMCs.

The chain has TRBV28 and TRBJ2-7; D may be TRBD2 (6 bases). The sequence came from a woman in her 70s with acute or convalescent COVID-19. The sample was peripheral blood. The DNA of the CDR3 is TGTGCCAGCAGTTCGCCCGCGGGGCAGGCCTACGAGCAGTACTTC. Amino acids: CASSSPAGQAYEQYF.